This T cell receptor beta chain was recorded in a study of cytomegalovirus exposure and HLA in healthy donors. Study-level points and caveats: According to the study, around 160 TCR beta chains were cytomegalovirus-associated. Rare TCR sequences dominated, though some public TCRs recurred in many donors.

This CDR3 spans 23 amino acids. Assay: immunoSEQ multiplex PCR; the TCRdb copy retains only in-frame clones and omits some. This repertoire shows under 60,000 clones, about 88% found once; its top ten account for about 6.7%. Note on this clone: Its antigen is still unknown.

This clonotype was obtained from a woman in her 30s in good health and CMV-seronegative. The chain combines TRBV21-1 with TRBJ2-5; the tabulated D call, TRBD1, remains unverified against the DNA. TRBV21-1 is assigned pseudogene status. Sequencing was done on a sample of PBMCs. This CDR3 reads CASSKGNYRTGGLLAPYQETQYF. The CDR3, as DNA: TGTGCCAGCAGCAAAGGAAACTATCGGACAGGGGGCTTGCTAGCGCCGTACCAAGAGACCCAGTACTTC.